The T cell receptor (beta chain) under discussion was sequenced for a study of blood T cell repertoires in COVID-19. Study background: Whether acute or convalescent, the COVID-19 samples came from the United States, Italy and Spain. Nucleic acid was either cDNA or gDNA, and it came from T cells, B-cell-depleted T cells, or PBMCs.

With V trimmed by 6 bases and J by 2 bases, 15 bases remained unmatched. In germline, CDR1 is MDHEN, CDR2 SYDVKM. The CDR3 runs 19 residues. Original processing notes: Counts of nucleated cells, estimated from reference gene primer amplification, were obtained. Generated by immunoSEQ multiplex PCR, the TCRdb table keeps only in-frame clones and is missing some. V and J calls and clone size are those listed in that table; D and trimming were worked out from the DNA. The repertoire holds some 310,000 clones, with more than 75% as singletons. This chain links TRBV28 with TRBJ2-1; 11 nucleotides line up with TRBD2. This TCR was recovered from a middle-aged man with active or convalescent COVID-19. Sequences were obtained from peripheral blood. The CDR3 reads CASSHPGVSGRETYNEQFF. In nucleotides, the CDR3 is TGTGCCAGCAGCCACCCCGGGGTTAGCGGGAGGGAAACCTACAATGAGCAGTTCTTC. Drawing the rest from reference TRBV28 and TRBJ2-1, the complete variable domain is DVKVTQSSRYLVKRTGEKVFLECVQDMDHENMFWYRQDPGLGLRLIYFSYDVKMKEKGDIPEGYSVSREKKERFSLILESASTNQTSMYLCASSHPGVSGRETYNEQFFGPGTRLTVL.